This TCR beta chain was sequenced during a study of blood T cell repertoires in COVID-19. Whole-study context: Samples representing acute and convalescent COVID-19 were sourced from the United States, Italy and Spain. From T cells, B-cell-depleted T cells, or PBMCs came the material, which was cDNA or gDNA.

Per the study methods: Estimated nucleated cell counts came from reference gene primer amplification. Sequencing was performed with immunoSEQ multiplex PCR; in TCRdb, only in-frame clones are kept and a portion is missing. V and J calls and clone size follow that table, whereas D and trimming were derived from the DNA. The sample comprises over 150,000 clones, around 88% of which are singletons, and roughly 19% rests with the top ten. V shed 3 bases and J 4 bases; nucleotides not matched to a gene: 7. Per germline, CDR1 DFQATT and CDR2 SNEGSKA (reference sequence). The CDR3 loop spans 15 amino acids.

This chain uses TRBV20-1 with TRBJ2-1; 9 bases align to TRBD2. This TCR derives from a woman in her sixties or seventies who had recovered from COVID-19. The sequenced sample was peripheral blood. The chain's CDR3 is CSASLAGVGYNEQFF. The CDR3 coding sequence is TGCAGTGCTAGTTTAGCGGGAGTGGGATACAATGAGCAGTTCTTC.